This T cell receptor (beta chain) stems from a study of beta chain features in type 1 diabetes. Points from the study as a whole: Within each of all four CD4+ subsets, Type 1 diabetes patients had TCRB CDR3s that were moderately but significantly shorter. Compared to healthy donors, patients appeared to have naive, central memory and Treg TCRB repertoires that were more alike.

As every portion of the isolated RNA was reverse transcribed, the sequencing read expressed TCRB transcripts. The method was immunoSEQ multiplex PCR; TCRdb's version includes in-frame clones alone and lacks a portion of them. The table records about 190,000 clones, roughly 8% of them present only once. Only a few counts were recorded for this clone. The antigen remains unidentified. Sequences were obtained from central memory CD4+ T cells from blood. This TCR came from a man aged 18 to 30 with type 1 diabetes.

The CDR3 loop reads CASSREGNTEAFF. In nucleotides, the CDR3 is TGTGCCAGCAGTAGAGAGGGAAACACTGAAGCTTTCTTT. The V call is TRBV2, the J call TRBJ1-1; no definite D call. Germline-derived CDR1 and CDR2 are SNHLY and FYNNEI. The CDR3 spans 13 residues. Trimming removed 5 bases at V and 2 bases at J, with 9 bases between.